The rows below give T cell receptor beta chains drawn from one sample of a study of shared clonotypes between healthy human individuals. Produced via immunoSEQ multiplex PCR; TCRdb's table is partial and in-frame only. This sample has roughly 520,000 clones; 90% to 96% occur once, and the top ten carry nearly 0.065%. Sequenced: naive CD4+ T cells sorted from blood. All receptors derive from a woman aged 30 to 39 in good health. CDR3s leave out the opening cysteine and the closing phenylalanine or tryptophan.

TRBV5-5,ASSSGTEEAF
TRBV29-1,SVQKKTSGRGELF
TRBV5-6,ASSLEANYGYT
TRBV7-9,ASSFGDRGSSYEQY
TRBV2,ASSGRSSYEQY
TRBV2,ASAVGPGNTIY
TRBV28,ALSGGWEGGYT
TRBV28,ASSLSSRDRDSEQY
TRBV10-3,AISPNYGYT
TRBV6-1,ASSGRQGTYSNQPQH
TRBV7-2,ASSLAGDTDTQY
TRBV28,ASSLLLLARGETQY
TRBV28,ASSLWQSRQPQH
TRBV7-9,ASSSNPGLGHNEQF
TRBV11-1,ASSQGQGNEKLF
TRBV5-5,ASSLFAGETGELF
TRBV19,ASTEDLSQPQH
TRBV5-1,ASSLEPGAFSGNTIY
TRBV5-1,ASSLGAADTQY
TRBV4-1,ASSQEAGWGYT
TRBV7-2,ASSLAPPGNTGELF
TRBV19,ASSMLSGQVPRYGYT
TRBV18,ASSPWASGNNNEQF
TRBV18,ASSPGLKRDTQY
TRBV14,ASSQGITGSEAF
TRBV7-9,ASSLGDGGSSGETQY
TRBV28,ASNPSGGKGSPLH
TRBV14,ASSRDSRYEQY
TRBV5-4,ASSLRGPGANVLT
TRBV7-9,ASSLASGRGNEQF
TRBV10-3,AIRYDSHNTEAF
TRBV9,ASSSEVSTSAFYNEQF
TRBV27,ASSLTGRQPQH
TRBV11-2,ASSPWGLTNTGELF
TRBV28,ASSLGQIKAF
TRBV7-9,ASSHTRDRAFATNEKLF
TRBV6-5,ASSYRLAGGFEQY
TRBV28,ASRSHRPRGTGELF
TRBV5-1,ASSAGQGAIRAF
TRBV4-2,ASSPQGSGNTIY
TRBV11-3,ASSSLGSRRVGNQPQH
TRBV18,ASSPPEGSYNEQF
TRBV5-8,ASSLDRAGNTIY
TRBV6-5,ATWAGTIYGYT
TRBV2,ASSDMLSGANVLT
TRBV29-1,SVNGLAGGTYNEQF
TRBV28,ASSSPGQGTYEQY
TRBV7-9,ASSSTSGRENEQF
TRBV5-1,ASSWQRPRGRKNIQY
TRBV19,ASSIRTASNQPQH
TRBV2,ASIHRTTGTGVSGANVLT